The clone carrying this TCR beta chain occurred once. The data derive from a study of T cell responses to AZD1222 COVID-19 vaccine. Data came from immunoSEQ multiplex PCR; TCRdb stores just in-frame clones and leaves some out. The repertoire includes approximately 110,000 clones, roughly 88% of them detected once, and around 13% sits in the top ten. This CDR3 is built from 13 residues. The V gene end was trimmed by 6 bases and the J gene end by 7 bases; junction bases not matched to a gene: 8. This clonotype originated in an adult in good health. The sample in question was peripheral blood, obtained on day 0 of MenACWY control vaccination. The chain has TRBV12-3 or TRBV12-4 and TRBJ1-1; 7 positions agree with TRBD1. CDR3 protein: CASRRDRNFEAFF. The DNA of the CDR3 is TGTGCCAGCAGACGGGACAGAAACTTTGAAGCTTTCTTT.